One TCR beta chain is described in this entry. Antigen unknown. The library was built from about 0.4 ug RNA with molecular barcoded adaptors for alpha/delta and beta/gamma chains. One entry per CDR3 protein results from TCRdb running MiXCR on the reads. Of around 20,000 distinct CDR3 sequences detected, roughly a fifth appear once; the ten largest clones hold 24%. This specimen comes from a study of read filtering for tumor transcriptome and immune sequencing. Study context: Patients were 17 male and some 13 female, mean age approximately 60 years, range roughly 45 to 85.

General study results and limits: Compared with RNA-seq, IR-seq gave much higher clonotype depth and reliability.

Per the germline V gene, CDR1 is DFQATT and CDR2 is SNEGSKA (reference sequence). After removal of 0 bases from V and 0 bases from J, the junction contained 13 bases not matched to a gene. CDR3 length: 19 residues. Sequencing used a population of CD138-negative cells sorted from bone marrow. The sequence came from a donor at least 40 years old with multiple myeloma. The chain links TRBV20-1 to TRBJ2-1, with 8 bases fitting TRBD2. The CDR3 is CSAREAQRETPGSYNEQFF. In DNA form, the CDR3 reads TGCAGTGCTAGAGAGGCCCAGCGGGAGACCCCAGGCTCCTACAATGAGCAGTTCTTC.